A selection of T cell receptor beta chains follows, all from one sample in a study of beta chain features in type 1 diabetes. Generated by immunoSEQ multiplex PCR, the TCRdb table keeps only in-frame clones and is missing some. The sample records 860,000 or so clones, 17% being singletons. The sample was naive CD4+ T cells from blood. These TCRs come from a woman under 30 in good health. The CDR3 runs from the conserved cysteine through the conserved F or W.

V gene	J gene	CDR3 protein
TRBV2	TRBJ1-5	CASSSDRGGQPQHF
TRBV5-1	TRBJ2-5	CASSFSAETQYF
TRBV27	TRBJ2-2	CASSFKASGLYGELFF
TRBV5-1	TRBJ1-1	CASSLAGRGMRNEAFF
TRBV11-2	TRBJ2-5	CASSPGLAGGETQYF
TRBV5-5	TRBJ2-2	CASSLVPIAANTGELFF
TRBV10-3	TRBJ2-7	CAIRDTGEQYF
TRBV18	TRBJ2-2	CASSPPSGELFF
TRBV27	TRBJ2-1	CASSLYSRSYNEQFF
TRBV18	TRBJ2-5	CANSPAGTFNEQYF
TRBV5-1	TRBJ2-5	CASSFRLAGGLETQYF
TRBV6-5	TRBJ2-1	CASSYGTGEWEQFF
TRBV29-1	TRBJ2-1	CSGVGVNEQFF
TRBV6-5	TRBJ2-1	CASSYSFGLAGSVFF
TRBV19	TRBJ2-6	CASSISLSRGHGANVLTF
TRBV4-3	TRBJ2-7	CASSQGLRGTYEQYF
TRBV28	TRBJ2-5	CASSSSGTGAETQYF
TRBV29-1	TRBJ2-1	CSVDRGRGNEQFF
TRBV7-3	TRBJ2-1	CASSLGREYNEQFF
TRBV11-2	TRBJ2-7	CASSFSPRGLGEQYF
TRBV7-2	TRBJ2-1	CASSPLMNFQGLTYNEQFF
TRBV7-8	TRBJ2-5	CASSLLRETQYF
TRBV28	TRBJ2-1	CASSLLGTSGRYNEQFF
TRBV6-6	TRBJ2-7	CASSYLLAVSSYEQYF
TRBV18	TRBJ2-7	CASSPQGQGSYEQYF
TRBV6-5	TRBJ2-4	CASSYSGGLAKNIQYF
TRBV18	TRBJ2-5	CASSSQETQYF
TRBV5-4	TRBJ2-2	CASSLTSTNTGELFF
TRBV28	TRBJ2-7	CASSPTQGGASSYEQYF
TRBV5-5	TRBJ1-2	CASTPQGGGYTF
TRBV19	TRBJ2-7	CASSMAGVGYEQYF
TRBV29-1	TRBJ2-7	CSVVGPGSSYEQYF
TRBV19	TRBJ1-5	CASSMGRAQPQHF
TRBV6-5	TRBJ2-7	CASRDSGSWDEQYF
TRBV5-4	TRBJ1-2	CASSFDRGGGYTF
TRBV7-9	.	CASSHDKDEQYF
TRBV5-4	TRBJ1-2	CASSATVLQGYTF
TRBV5-6	TRBJ2-3	CASSLRLASTLDTQYF
TRBV9	TRBJ1-3	CASSPGGNTIYF
TRBV28	TRBJ1-5	CASKIGNQPQHF
TRBV2	TRBJ1-1	CASSELVANTEAFF